This T cell receptor beta chain was sequenced during a study of early T cells in non-severe SARS-CoV-2 infection. The wider study: It was bulk RNA from unsorted whole blood that was sequenced, and the chains were unpaired.

Germline V CDR1 and CDR2: SQVTM, ANQGSEA. The CDR3 spans 15 residues. V lost 4 bases and J lost 0, with 10 bases in between. Individual cDNA molecules each received unique molecular identifiers attached to them. TCRdb itself ran the 5' RACE reads through MiXCR, one entry per CDR3 protein. The table shows 40,000 to 50,000 distinct CDR3 sequences, with roughly an eighth occurring only once. This clonotype was picked up many times. The chain combines TRBV29-1 with TRBJ2-6; possibly TRBD2 for D (6 bases). The receptor was isolated from an adult who was a healthcare worker with PCR-confirmed SARS-CoV-2 infection or an uninfected control (not recorded which). The source material was whole blood. The CDR3 loop reads CSVVVGSSGANVLTF. CDR3 nucleotides: TGCAGCGTTGTCGTCGGGAGCTCTGGGGCCAACGTCCTGACTTTC.